Listed below are T cell receptor beta chains from one sample, sequenced in a study of blood T cell repertoires in COVID-19. Sequencing used immunoSEQ multiplex PCR; TCRdb keeps in-frame clones, though not all of them. Of some 97,000 clones listed, less than 90% are singletons. Sequencing was carried out using peripheral blood. The receptors come from a man aged 25-45 years in a cohort sampled during active COVID-19. The CDR3 runs from the conserved cysteine through the conserved F or W. Fields, in order: J gene, V gene, clone size, D gene, CDR3 protein, CDR3 DNA. D genes are given only for firm matches. A clone size is listed for some rows: how often the clone was seen (once, few, many), or a class if it is expanded.

J: TRBJ1-2
V: TRBV7-2
size: .
D: TRBD1
CDR3: CASSLGSFRGQAFF
DNA: TGTGCCAGCAGCTTAGGTTCGTTTAGGGGACAGGCGTTTTTC

J: TRBJ2-7
V: TRBV3-1/TRBV3-2
size: .
D: TRBD2
CDR3: CASSARLAGYEQYF
DNA: TGTGCCAGCAGCGCTCGACTAGCGGGCTACGAGCAGTACTTC

J: TRBJ2-3
V: TRBV6-2/TRBV6-3
size: .
D: .
CDR3: CASSLYRRDTQYF
DNA: TGTGCCAGCAGCCTTTACCGGAGGGATACGCAGTATTTT

J: TRBJ2-4
V: TRBV20-1
size: .
D: .
CDR3: CSASYRTKNIQYF
DNA: TGCAGTGCTAGTTACAGGACCAAAAACATTCAGTACTTC

J: TRBJ2-2
V: TRBV11-2
size: .
D: .
CDR3: CASSLTRASTGELFF
DNA: TGTGCCAGCAGCTTAACCAGGGCGTCCACCGGGGAGCTGTTTTTT

J: TRBJ2-3
V: TRBV29-1
size: .
D: .
CDR3: CSPRTGGIQGTQYF
DNA: TGCAGCCCGAGGACCGGGGGTATTCAGGGTACGCAGTATTTT

J: TRBJ2-7
V: TRBV7-6
size: .
D: TRBD1
CDR3: CASSLSGGDYEQYF
DNA: TGTGCCAGCAGTCTTTCAGGGGGTGACTACGAGCAGTACTTC

J: TRBJ2-7
V: TRBV27
size: .
D: .
CDR3: CASSPRALYEQYF
DNA: TGTGCCAGCAGTCCCAGGGCGCTCTACGAGCAGTACTTC

J: TRBJ1-1
V: TRBV20-1
size: .
D: .
CDR3: CSAPMNTEAFF
DNA: TGCAGTGCCCCCATGAACACTGAAGCTTTCTTT

J: TRBJ1-6
V: TRBV30
size: many
D: TRBD1
CDR3: CAWSVQGTLYSPLHF
DNA: TGTGCCTGGAGTGTACAGGGGACGTTGTATTCACCCCTCCACTTT

J: TRBJ2-3
V: TRBV5-1
size: .
D: .
CDR3: CASSLVVSTDTQYF
DNA: TGCGCCAGCAGCTTGGTAGTAAGCACAGATACGCAGTATTTT

J: TRBJ2-7
V: TRBV7-8
size: .
D: .
CDR3: CASSLVTSRYEQYF
DNA: TGTGCCAGCAGCTTAGTTACTAGCAGGTACGAGCAGTACTTC

J: TRBJ1-1
V: TRBV7-6
size: .
D: .
CDR3: CASSLAWGGRGVNTEAFF
DNA: TGTGCCAGCAGCTTAGCGTGGGGGGGTAGGGGAGTGAACACTGAAGCTTTCTTT

J: TRBJ2-3
V: TRBV7-9
size: few
D: .
CDR3: CASSFSTDTDTQYF
DNA: TGTGCCAGCAGCTTCTCGACAGACACAGATACGCAGTATTTT

J: TRBJ2-3
V: TRBV9
size: .
D: TRBD1
CDR3: CASSGRTGITDTQYF
DNA: TGTGCCAGCAGCGGCCGGACAGGGATAACAGATACGCAGTATTTT

J: TRBJ1-2
V: TRBV6-2/TRBV6-3
size: .
D: .
CDR3: CASSSGGGILLNYGYTF
DNA: TGTGCCAGCAGTTCGGGGGGAGGAATACTTCTTAACTATGGCTACACCTTC

J: TRBJ2-5
V: TRBV3-1/TRBV3-2
size: .
D: TRBD2
CDR3: CASSQERAGGREETQYF
DNA: TGTGCCAGCAGCCAAGAAAGAGCGGGGGGGCGGGAAGAGACCCAGTACTTC

J: TRBJ1-2
V: TRBV28
size: .
D: .
CDR3: CASTIEPGGYTF
DNA: TGTGCCAGCACCATCGAGCCGGGGGGCTACACCTTC

J: TRBJ2-7
V: TRBV18
size: .
D: TRBD1
CDR3: CASSPDRADYEQYF
DNA: TGTGCCAGCTCACCAGACAGGGCCGACTACGAGCAGTACTTC

J: TRBJ1-2
V: TRBV5-1
size: few
D: TRBD1
CDR3: CASSLGDRGTHGYTF
DNA: TGCGCCAGCAGCTTGGGGGACAGGGGCACCCATGGCTACACCTTC

J: TRBJ1-5
V: TRBV19
size: few
D: TRBD1
CDR3: CASSSGQVNSNQPQHF
DNA: TGTGCCAGTAGTTCCGGACAGGTCAATAGCAATCAGCCCCAGCATTTT

J: TRBJ2-5
V: TRBV14
size: once
D: TRBD1
CDR3: CASRLQGAETQYF
DNA: TGTGCCAGCAGGCTACAGGGGGCCGAGACCCAGTACTTC

J: TRBJ1-1
V: TRBV5-1
size: .
D: .
CDR3: CASSLDGLNTEAFF
DNA: TGCGCCAGCAGCTTGGACGGGTTGAACACTGAAGCTTTCTTT

J: TRBJ2-3
V: TRBV19
size: .
D: TRBD1
CDR3: CASSIRTGSTDTQYF
DNA: TGTGCCAGTAGTATTAGGACAGGGTCTACAGATACGCAGTATTTT

J: TRBJ1-2
V: TRBV3-1/TRBV3-2
size: .
D: .
CDR3: CASSREQGLGGYTF
DNA: TGTGCCAGCAGCCGAGAACAGGGCCTGGGGGGCTACACCTTC